The 22 T cell receptor beta chains below all came from one sample that was sequenced in a study of PD-L1 blockade in urothelial cancer. Libraries were prepared by immunoSEQ multiplex PCR; TCRdb keeps only in-frame clonotypes and omits some of them. This sample has fewer than 40,000 clones, with over 70% found just once. The source material was PBMCs, sampled around atezolizumab (anti-PD-L1) treatment. The receptors were gathered from a man in his fifties or sixties with urothelial cancer.

By its share, this clone is medium-sized. This chain connects TRBV19 to TRBJ1-2, with unresolved D. V gave up 6 bases and J gave up 1 base, with 12 bases separating them. This CDR3 is built from 14 residues. Germline CDR1 and CDR2: LNHDA and SQIVND (reference sequence). The CDR3 nucleotides are TGTGCCAGTAGCACCTCAGCGGTTAACTATGGCTACACCTTC. Translation gives CASSTSAVNYGYTF.

CDR3 in amino acids: CASSHGQMNTEAFF. In DNA, the CDR3 is TGCGCCAGCAGCCACGGACAGATGAACACTGAAGCTTTCTTT. The J gene is TRBJ1-1, the V gene TRBV4-1; maybe TRBD1 (6 bases). The CDR3 consists of 14 residues. V shed 3 bases and J shed 0 bases, with 8 bases lying between them. In germline, CDR1 is MGHRA, CDR2 YSYEKL.

This chain links TRBV9 with TRBJ2-2, with D possibly matching TRBD1 (5 bases). Trimming took 4 bases from V and 10 from J, leaving 11 bases between them. This CDR3 comprises 12 residues. Germline V CDR1 and CDR2: SGDLS, YYNGEE. In DNA, the CDR3 is TGTGCCAGCAGCCCCCCGACAGCGGAGCTGTTTTTT. Amino acids: CASSPPTAELFF.

The chain employs TRBV5-6 and TRBJ2-5; a weak D match, TRBD1 (5 bases). This CDR3 is 15 amino acids long. The ends were cut back, 4 bases at V and 3 bases at J, with 16 bases in the middle. The germline V gene encodes CDR1 SGHDT and CDR2 YYEEEE. In nucleotides, the CDR3 is TGTGCCAGCAGCCTTTTACAGTCAGGGAAAGAGACCCAGTACTTC. This gives the protein CASSLLQSGKETQYF.

The chain joins TRBV20-1 to TRBJ2-1; D is unresolved. The CDR3 sequence is 10 residues long. Trimming removed 8 bases from V and 6 bases from J, with 8 bases in between. Germline CDR1 reads DFQATT; CDR2 reads SNEGSKA (reference sequence). CDR3 sequence reads: CSFAFNEQFF. CDR3 nucleotide sequence: TGCAGTTTCGCGTTCAATGAGCAGTTCTTC.

This chain links TRBV11-2 with TRBJ2-1; the match to TRBD2 covers 8 bases. V lost 3 bases and J lost 11; bases outside the gene matches: 12. Looked up from germline, CDR1 is SGHAT and CDR2 is FQNNGV. This CDR3 is built from 15 residues. In DNA form, the CDR3 reads TGTGCCAGCAGCTTTAAGCGGGGGCCAACCTATAAGCAGTTCTTC. Translated, it gives CASSFKRGPTYKQFF.

The count of this clone is one. This chain uses TRBV13 with TRBJ1-4; D not certain. V was clipped by 5 bases and J by 6 bases, with 13 bases between them. Per germline, CDR1 PRHDT and CDR2 FYEKMQ (reference sequence). CDR3 length: 14 amino acids. The CDR3 DNA follows: TGTGCCAGCAGCCGCGGGGTGTTTGATGAAAAACTGTTTTTT. It yields the protein CASSRGVFDEKLFF.

V is TRBV11-2 and J is TRBJ2-5, with 10 bases identical to TRBD2. The CDR3 totals 16 residues. V trimming: 1 base; J trimming: 4 bases; junction bases outside the gene matches: 6. From germline, CDR1 is SGHAT and CDR2 FQNNGV. CDR3 DNA: TGTGCCAGCAGCTTAGGTAGCGGGGGGCCGGTAGAGACCCAGTACTTC. Amino acids: CASSLGSGGPVETQYF.

The chain recombines TRBV7-2 with TRBJ2-7; D is possibly TRBD1 (5 bases). The ends were cut back, 1 base at V and 3 bases at J, with 10 bases in the middle. Germline assignment: CDR1 SGHTA and CDR2 FQGNSA. The CDR3 loop spans 14 amino acids. The CDR3 nucleotides are TGTGCCAGCAGCTTAGATGACAGCCTCTACGAGCAGTACTTC. This encodes CASSLDDSLYEQYF.

This clone occurred a few times. This chain joins TRBV6-1 and TRBJ2-3, with a weak D call TRBD1 (5 bases). Germline loops: CDR1 MNHNS, CDR2 SASEGT. Deletions cut 3 bases from V and 3 bases from J, with 10 bases between. The CDR3 covers 14 residues. This CDR3 reads CASSDRVRTDTQYF. The CDR3 DNA is TGTGCCAGCAGTGACAGGGTACGTACAGATACGCAGTATTTT.

The V call is TRBV6-1, the J call TRBJ1-3; 7 bases line up with TRBD1. There are 16 residues in the CDR3. From germline, CDR1 is MNHNS and CDR2 SASEGT. J lost 0 bases, V lost 2 bases, and 4 bases had no gene match. This CDR3 reads CASSEQGQSSGNTIYF. CDR3 bases: TGTGCCAGCAGTGAACAGGGACAGAGCTCTGGAAACACCATATATTTT.

This sequence joins TRBV19 and TRBJ2-1, with 8 bases lining up with TRBD1. The CDR3 has 14 amino acids. Germline V gives CDR1 LNHDA, CDR2 SQIVND (reference sequence). V trimming: 11 bases; J trimming: 1 base; junction bases outside the gene matches: 7. CDR3 sequence reads: CAGRDRISYNEQFF. The CDR3 coding sequence is TGTGCCGGCCGGGACAGGATTTCCTACAATGAGCAGTTCTTC.

The chain joins TRBV29-1 to TRBJ1-2; D gene unclear. The germline V gene has CDR1 SQVTM and CDR2 ANQGSEA. The length of the CDR3 is 11 residues. The ends were cut back, 3 bases at V and 7 bases at J, with 9 bases in the middle. The CDR3 DNA reads TGCAGCGTTGAGGGCATGGCTGGCTACACCTTC. It encodes CSVEGMAGYTF.

This chain joins TRBV5-1 and TRBJ2-5; 10 nucleotides align to TRBD2. TRBJ2-7 matches the DNA end more closely, so the J call is doubtful. Germline V gives CDR1 SGHRS, CDR2 YFSETQ. The CDR3 covers 16 residues. CDR3 protein: CASSPIALAGGYEQYF. The CDR3 nucleotides read TGCGCCAGCAGCCCTATTGCCTTAGCGGGAGGCTACGAGCAGTACTTC.

The chain has TRBV15 and TRBJ2-7; D is undetermined. This CDR3 is built from 13 residues. Deletions cut 0 bases from V and 6 bases from J, with 9 bases between. Germline-derived CDR1 and CDR2 are LNHNV and YYDKDF (reference sequence). CDR3 coding DNA: TGTGCCACCAGCAGAGATATCGGTGGCGAGCAGTACTTC. Its translation is CATSRDIGGEQYF.

The genes are TRBV6-4 and TRBJ2-1; 10 bases align to TRBD2. The V and J ends lost 5 bases and 6 bases, in that order; junction bases with no gene match: 10. This CDR3 comprises 16 residues. Germline loops: CDR1 MRHNA, CDR2 SNTAGT. CDR3 protein: CASSRDAGLASNEQFF. CDR3 DNA sequence: TGTGCCAGCAGTCGGGACGCGGGACTAGCGTCCAATGAGCAGTTCTTC.

The V call is TRBV7-6, the J call TRBJ1-6; 7 bases are a match to TRBD1. The CDR3 covers 15 residues. The V and J ends lost 5 bases and 9 bases, in that order; junction bases with no gene match: 10. Looked up from germline, CDR1 is SGHVS and CDR2 is FNYEAQ. In nucleotides, the CDR3 is TGTGCCAGCAGCAGAGAGACAGGGACAATTTCACCCCTCCACTTT. Amino acid sequence: CASSRETGTISPLHF.

Only a few counts were recorded for this clone. This chain links TRBV6-1 with TRBJ1-2; tentatively, D is TRBD1 (5 bases). Trimming removed 7 bases at V and 5 bases at J, with 11 bases between. Germline V gene lookup returns CDR1 MNHNS and CDR2 SASEGT. The CDR3 extends over 12 amino acids. DNA for the CDR3: TGTGCCAGCAAGGACACTACATATGGCTACACCTTC. Translated: CASKDTTYGYTF.

The chain has TRBV5-1 and TRBJ1-5, with D perhaps TRBD1 (6 bases). The CDR3 extends over 13 amino acids. V lost 5 bases to trimming and J lost 5 bases, with 11 bases between them. Germline CDR1 and CDR2: SGHRS and YFSETQ. The CDR3 DNA is TGCGCCAGCAGAACAGGGTTGGATCAGCCCCAGCATTTT. This encodes CASRTGLDQPQHF.

As regards this clone: The junction does not match germline at one end; this may be a read error. The V and J genes are TRBV7-7 and TRBJ2-5; D uncertain. This CDR3 spans 14 amino acids. Germline values: CDR1 SSHAT, CDR2 FNYEAQ (reference sequence). CDR3 loop: CASSRHQYQETQYF. In DNA, the CDR3 is TGTGCTAGCAGCCGACACCAGTACCAAGAGACCCAGTACTTC.

This clone was observed a single time. The V call is TRBV7-8, the J call TRBJ1-6; the D is unclear. The CDR3 runs to 15 residues. Germline assignment: CDR1 SGHVS and CDR2 FQNEAQ. The V end was cut by 5 bases, the J end by 0 bases, with 8 bases between. The CDR3 sequence is CASSVPSSYNSPLHF. The CDR3 DNA is TGTGCCAGCAGCGTCCCGAGCTCCTATAATTCACCCCTCCACTTT.

The chain uses TRBV10-2 and TRBJ1-6; a weak D match, TRBD1 (5 bases). This CDR3 contains 18 residues. The V end lost 6 bases, the J end lost 11 bases, and 29 bases lay between the germline ends. Germline CDR1 and CDR2: WSHSY and SAAADI. CDR3 amino acids: CASSGERGSVDGYAPLHF. The CDR3 nucleotides read TGCGCCAGCAGCGGGGAACGGGGGTCGGTTGACGGGTACGCACCCCTCCACTTT.